The clone carrying this T cell receptor beta chain was found many times. This entry belongs to a study of blood T cell repertoires in COVID-19. Sequencing was performed with immunoSEQ multiplex PCR; in TCRdb, only in-frame clones are kept and a portion is missing. The sample has 350,000 or so clones; around 89% are singletons. Sequencing was performed on peripheral blood. The clonotype originates from a man aged 18 to 29 with active or convalescent COVID-19.

CDR3 coding DNA: TGTGCCAGCAGCTCACCGCTGGGAGTGGGGGGCTACACCTTC. Translated, it gives CASSSPLGVGGYTF. The chain uses TRBV7-2 and TRBJ1-2; D is uncertain. Germline values: CDR1 SGHTA, CDR2 FQGNSA. This CDR3 is 14 amino acids long. V shed 4 bases and J shed 8 bases, with 17 bases lying between them.